This TCR beta chain stems from a study of T cell responses to AZD1222 COVID-19 vaccine. Second-dose recipients at about 4 or about 12 weeks were treated as one pooled group. Sequencing was performed with immunoSEQ multiplex PCR; in TCRdb, only in-frame clones are kept and a portion is missing. The table has more than 65,000 clones, less than 90% seen once. The germline V gene has CDR1 SGHRS and CDR2 YFSETQ. The germline V and J ends were trimmed by 1 base and 1 base, with 17 bases remaining between them. The length of the CDR3 is 17 residues. The source of this sequence is an adult who received the AZD1222 COVID-19 vaccine. The chain carries TRBV5-1 and TRBJ1-1; D is undetermined. This specimen was peripheral blood, taken 28 days after the second AZD1222 dose. The CDR3 DNA sequence: TGCGCCAGCAGCTTGAGAGGGTTTGGTCCTGGGAACACTGAAGCTTTCTTT. Translated, it gives CASSLRGFGPGNTEAFF.